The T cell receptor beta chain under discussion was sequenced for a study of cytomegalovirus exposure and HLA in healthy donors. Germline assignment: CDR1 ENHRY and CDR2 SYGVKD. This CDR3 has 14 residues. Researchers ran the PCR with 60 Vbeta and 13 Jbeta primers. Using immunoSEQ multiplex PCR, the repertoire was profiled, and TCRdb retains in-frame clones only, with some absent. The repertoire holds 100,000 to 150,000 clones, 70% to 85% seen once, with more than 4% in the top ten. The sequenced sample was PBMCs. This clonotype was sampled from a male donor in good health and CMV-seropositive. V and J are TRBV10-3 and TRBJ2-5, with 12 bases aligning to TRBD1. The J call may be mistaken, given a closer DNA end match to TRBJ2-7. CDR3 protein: CAIRGTGGLDEQYF. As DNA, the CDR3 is TGTGCCATCAGAGGGACAGGGGGCCTTGACGAGCAGTACTTC.